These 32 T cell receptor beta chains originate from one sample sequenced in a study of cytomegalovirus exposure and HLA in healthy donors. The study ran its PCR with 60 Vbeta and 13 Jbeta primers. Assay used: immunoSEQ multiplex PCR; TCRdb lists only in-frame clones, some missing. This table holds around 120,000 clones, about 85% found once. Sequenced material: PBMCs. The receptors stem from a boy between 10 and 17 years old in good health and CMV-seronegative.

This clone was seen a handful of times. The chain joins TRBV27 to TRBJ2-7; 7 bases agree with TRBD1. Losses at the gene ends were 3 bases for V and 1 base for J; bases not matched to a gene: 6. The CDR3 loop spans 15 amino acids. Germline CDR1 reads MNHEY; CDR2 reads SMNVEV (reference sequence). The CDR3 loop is CASSFGDSASYEQYF. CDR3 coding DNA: TGTGCCAGCAGTTTTGGGGACAGCGCATCCTACGAGCAGTACTTC.

The CDR3: CASSNGQGEETQYF. The CDR3 DNA follows: TGTGCCAGCAGCAACGGACAGGGGGAAGAGACCCAGTACTTC. The chain couples TRBV5-6 to TRBJ2-5, with TRBD1 matching 10 bases. CDR3 length: 14 amino acids. Germline V CDR1 and CDR2: SGHDT, YYEEEE. Germline trimming cut 4 bases from V and 3 bases from J; bases unmatched to any gene: 3.

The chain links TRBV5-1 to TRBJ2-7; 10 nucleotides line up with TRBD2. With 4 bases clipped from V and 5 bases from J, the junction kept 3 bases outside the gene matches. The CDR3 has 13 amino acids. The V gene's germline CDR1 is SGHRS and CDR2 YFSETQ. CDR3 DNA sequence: TGCGCCAGCAGCACTAGCGGGGAAAACGAGCAGTACTTC. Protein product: CASSTSGENEQYF.

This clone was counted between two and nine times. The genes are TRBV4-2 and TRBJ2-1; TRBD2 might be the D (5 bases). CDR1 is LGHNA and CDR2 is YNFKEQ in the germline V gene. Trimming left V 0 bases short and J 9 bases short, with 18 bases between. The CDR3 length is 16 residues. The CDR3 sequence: CASSQDWAGGPTEQFF. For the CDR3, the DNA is TGTGCCAGCAGCCAAGATTGGGCGGGCGGCCCTACTGAGCAGTTCTTC.

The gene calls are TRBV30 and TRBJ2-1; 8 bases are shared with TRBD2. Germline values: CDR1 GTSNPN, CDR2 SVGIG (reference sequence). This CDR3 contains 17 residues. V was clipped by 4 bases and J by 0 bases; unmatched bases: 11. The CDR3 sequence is CAWNGASGPSSYNEQFF. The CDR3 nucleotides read TGTGCCTGGAACGGGGCTAGCGGGCCGAGCTCCTACAATGAGCAGTTCTTC.

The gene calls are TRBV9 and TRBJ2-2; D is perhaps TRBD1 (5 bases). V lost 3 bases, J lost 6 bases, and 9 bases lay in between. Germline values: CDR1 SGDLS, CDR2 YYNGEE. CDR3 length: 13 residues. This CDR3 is CASSEGVPGELFF. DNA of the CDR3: TGTGCCAGCAGCGAAGGGGTTCCCGGGGAGCTGTTTTTT.

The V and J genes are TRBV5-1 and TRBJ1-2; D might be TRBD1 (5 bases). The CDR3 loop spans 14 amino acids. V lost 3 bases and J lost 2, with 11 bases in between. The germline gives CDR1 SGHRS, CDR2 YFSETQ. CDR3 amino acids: CASSYTTENYGYTF. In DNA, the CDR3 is TGCGCCAGCAGCTATACGACAGAGAACTATGGCTACACCTTC.

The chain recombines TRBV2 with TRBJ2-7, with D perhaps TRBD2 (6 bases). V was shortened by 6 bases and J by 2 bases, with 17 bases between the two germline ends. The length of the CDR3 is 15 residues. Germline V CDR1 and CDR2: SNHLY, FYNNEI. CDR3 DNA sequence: TGTGCCAGCAGGGAGGGACGTTTACCTACCTACGAGCAGTACTTC. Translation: CASREGRLPTYEQYF.

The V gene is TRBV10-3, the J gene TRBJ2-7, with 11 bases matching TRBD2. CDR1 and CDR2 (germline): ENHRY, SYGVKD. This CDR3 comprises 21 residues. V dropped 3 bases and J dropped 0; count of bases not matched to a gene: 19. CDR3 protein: CAISDLQTSGTTKSSSYEQYF. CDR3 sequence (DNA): TGTGCCATCAGTGACCTACAGACTAGCGGGACAACCAAATCGAGCTCCTACGAGCAGTACTTC.

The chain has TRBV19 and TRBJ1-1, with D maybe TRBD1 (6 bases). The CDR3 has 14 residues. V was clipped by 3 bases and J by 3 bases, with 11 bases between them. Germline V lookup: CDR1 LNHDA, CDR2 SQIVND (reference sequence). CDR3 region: CASSITGRDTEAFF. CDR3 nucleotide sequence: TGTGCCAGTAGTATTACAGGGCGGGACACTGAAGCTTTCTTT.

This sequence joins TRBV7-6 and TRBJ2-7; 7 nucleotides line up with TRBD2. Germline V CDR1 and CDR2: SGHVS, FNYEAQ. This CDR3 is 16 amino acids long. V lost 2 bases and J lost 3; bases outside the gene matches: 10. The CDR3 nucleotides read TGTGCCAGCAGCTTATTAGCAGGACTAGGGATCTACGAGCAGTACTTC. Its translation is CASSLLAGLGIYEQYF.

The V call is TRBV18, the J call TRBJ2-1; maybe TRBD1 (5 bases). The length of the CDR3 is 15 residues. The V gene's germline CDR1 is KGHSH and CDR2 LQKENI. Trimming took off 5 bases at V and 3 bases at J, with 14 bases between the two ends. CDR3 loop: CASSKPGQNYNEQFF. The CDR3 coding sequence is TGTGCCAGCTCAAAACCAGGGCAAAACTACAATGAGCAGTTCTTC. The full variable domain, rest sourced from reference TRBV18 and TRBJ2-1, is NAGVMQNPRHLVRRRGQEARLRCSPMKGHSHVYWYRQLPEEGLKFMVYLQKENIIDESGMPKERFSAEFPKEGPSILRIQQVVRGDSAAYFCASSKPGQNYNEQFFGPGTRLTVL.

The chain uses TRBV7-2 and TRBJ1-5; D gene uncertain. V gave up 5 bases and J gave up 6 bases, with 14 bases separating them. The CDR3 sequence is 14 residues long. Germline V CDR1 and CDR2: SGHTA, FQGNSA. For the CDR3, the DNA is TGTGCCAGCAGCCCCATCCGTGGGAGTCAGCCCCAGCATTTT. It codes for CASSPIRGSQPQHF.

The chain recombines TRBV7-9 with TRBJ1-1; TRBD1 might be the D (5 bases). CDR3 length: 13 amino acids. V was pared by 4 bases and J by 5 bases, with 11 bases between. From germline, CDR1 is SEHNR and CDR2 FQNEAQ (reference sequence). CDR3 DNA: TGTGCCAGCAGCTCGACAGTACGGACTGAAGCTTTCTTT. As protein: CASSSTVRTEAFF.

In DNA, the CDR3 is TGTGCCAGCAAAACGGGGGACAGGGCCACGGAGCAGTACTTC. This encodes CASKTGDRATEQYF. The chain has TRBV2 and TRBJ2-7, with TRBD1 matching 9 bases. J gave up 7 bases and V 7 bases, and 11 bases lay outside the gene matches. Germline V lookup: CDR1 SNHLY, CDR2 FYNNEI. The CDR3 covers 14 residues. The full variable domain, with the rest looked up from reference TRBV2 and TRBJ2-7, is EPEVTQTPSHQVTQMGQEVILRCVPISNHLYFYWYRQILGQKVEFLVSFYNNEISEKSEIFDDQFSVERPDGSNFTLKIRSTKLEDSAMYFCASKTGDRATEQYFGPGTRLTVT.

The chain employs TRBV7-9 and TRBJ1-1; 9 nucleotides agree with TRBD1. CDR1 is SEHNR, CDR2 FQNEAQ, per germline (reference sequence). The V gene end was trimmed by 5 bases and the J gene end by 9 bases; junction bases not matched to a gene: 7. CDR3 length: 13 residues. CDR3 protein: CASSRTGEGKAFF. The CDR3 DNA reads TGTGCCAGCAGCAGGACAGGGGAGGGTAAAGCTTTCTTT.

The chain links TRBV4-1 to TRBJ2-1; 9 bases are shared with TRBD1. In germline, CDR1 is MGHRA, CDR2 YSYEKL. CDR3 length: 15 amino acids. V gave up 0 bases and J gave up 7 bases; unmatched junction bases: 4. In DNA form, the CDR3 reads TGCGCCAGCAGCCAAGAGGGGACAGGGAGGAATGAGCAGTTCTTC. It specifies CASSQEGTGRNEQFF.

The CDR3: CASSTAQGGAFF. The DNA for the CDR3 is TGCGCCAGCAGCACAGCACAGGGGGGAGCTTTCTTT. The chain combines TRBV5-1 with TRBJ1-1; 8 bases map to TRBD1. Germline CDR1 reads SGHRS; CDR2 reads YFSETQ. The J segment lost 10 bases and the V segment lost 4 bases, leaving 6 bases of the junction unmatched. The CDR3 loop spans 12 amino acids.

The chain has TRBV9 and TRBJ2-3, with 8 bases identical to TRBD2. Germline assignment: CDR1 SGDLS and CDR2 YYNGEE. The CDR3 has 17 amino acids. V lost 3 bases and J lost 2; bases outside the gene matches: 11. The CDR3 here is CASSALPLAGITDTQYF. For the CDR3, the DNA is TGTGCCAGCAGCGCCCTCCCTTTAGCGGGGATCACAGATACGCAGTATTTT.

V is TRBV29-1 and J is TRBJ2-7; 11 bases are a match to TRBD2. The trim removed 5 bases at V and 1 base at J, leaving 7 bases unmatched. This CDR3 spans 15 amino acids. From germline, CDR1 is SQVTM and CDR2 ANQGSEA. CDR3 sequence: CSVQTSGVGSYEQYF. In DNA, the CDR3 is TGCAGCGTTCAGACTAGCGGGGTTGGATCCTACGAGCAGTACTTC.

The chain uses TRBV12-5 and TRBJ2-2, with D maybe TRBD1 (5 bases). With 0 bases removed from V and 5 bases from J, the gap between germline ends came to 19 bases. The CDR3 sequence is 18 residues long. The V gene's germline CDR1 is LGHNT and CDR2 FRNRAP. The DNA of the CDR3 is TGTGCTAGTGGTTTGGTACTACAGGCCCGTAGAGATACCGGGGAGCTGTTTTTT. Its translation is CASGLVLQARRDTGELFF.

CDR3 DNA: TGTGCCAGCAGCGGAGGGACTAGCGGGGGACAATACGAGCAGTACTTC. This gives the protein CASSGGTSGGQYEQYF. The genes are TRBV9 and TRBJ2-7, with 14 bases fitting TRBD2. Looked up from germline, CDR1 is SGDLS and CDR2 is YYNGEE. Losses at the gene ends were 3 bases for V and 4 bases for J; bases not matched to a gene: 6. The CDR3 has 16 amino acids.

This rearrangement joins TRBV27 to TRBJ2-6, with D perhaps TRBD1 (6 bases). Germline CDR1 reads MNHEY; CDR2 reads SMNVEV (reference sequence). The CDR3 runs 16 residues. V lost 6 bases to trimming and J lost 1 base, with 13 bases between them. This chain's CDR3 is CASSNQQGSGANVLTF. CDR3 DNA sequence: TGTGCCAGCAGCAACCAACAGGGTTCTGGGGCCAACGTCCTGACTTTC.

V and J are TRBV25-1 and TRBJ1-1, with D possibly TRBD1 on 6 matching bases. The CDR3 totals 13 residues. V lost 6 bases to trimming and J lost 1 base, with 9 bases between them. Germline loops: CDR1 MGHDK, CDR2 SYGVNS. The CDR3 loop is CASRGQRNTEAFF. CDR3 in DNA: TGTGCCAGCAGAGGACAGAGGAACACTGAAGCTTTCTTT.

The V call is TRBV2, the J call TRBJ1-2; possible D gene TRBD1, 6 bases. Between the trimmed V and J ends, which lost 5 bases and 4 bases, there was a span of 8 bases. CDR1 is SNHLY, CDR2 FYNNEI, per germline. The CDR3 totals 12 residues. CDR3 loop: CASSQGTYGYTF. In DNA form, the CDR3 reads TGTGCCAGCAGTCAGGGGACCTATGGCTACACCTTC.

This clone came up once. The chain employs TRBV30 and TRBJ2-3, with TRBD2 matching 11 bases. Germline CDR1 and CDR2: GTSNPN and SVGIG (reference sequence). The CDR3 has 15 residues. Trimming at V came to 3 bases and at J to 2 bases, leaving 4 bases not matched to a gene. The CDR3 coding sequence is TGTGCCTGGAGAGGGACTAGCGGTCTCACAGATACGCAGTATTTT. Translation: CAWRGTSGLTDTQYF.

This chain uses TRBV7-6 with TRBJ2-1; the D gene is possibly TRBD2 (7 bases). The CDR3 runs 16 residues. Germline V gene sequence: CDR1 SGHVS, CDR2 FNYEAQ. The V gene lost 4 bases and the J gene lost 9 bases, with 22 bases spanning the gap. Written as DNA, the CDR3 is TGTGCCAGCAGCTCTCGTTGGGGGGGGCCGTTCTCTGAGCAGTTCTTC. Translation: CASSSRWGGPFSEQFF.

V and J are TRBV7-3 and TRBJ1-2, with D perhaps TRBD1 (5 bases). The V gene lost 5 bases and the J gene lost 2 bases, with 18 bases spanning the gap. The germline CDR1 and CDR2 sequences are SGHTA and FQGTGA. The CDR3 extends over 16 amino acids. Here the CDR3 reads CASSPRGGRMNYGYTF. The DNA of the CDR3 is TGTGCCAGCAGCCCTAGGGGAGGCAGGATGAACTATGGCTACACCTTC.

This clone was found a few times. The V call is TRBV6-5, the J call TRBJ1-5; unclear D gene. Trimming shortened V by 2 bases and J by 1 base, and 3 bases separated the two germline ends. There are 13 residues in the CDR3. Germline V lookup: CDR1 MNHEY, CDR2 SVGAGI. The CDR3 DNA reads TGTGCCAGCAGTTACGGCAGCAATCAGCCCCAGCATTTT. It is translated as CASSYGSNQPQHF.

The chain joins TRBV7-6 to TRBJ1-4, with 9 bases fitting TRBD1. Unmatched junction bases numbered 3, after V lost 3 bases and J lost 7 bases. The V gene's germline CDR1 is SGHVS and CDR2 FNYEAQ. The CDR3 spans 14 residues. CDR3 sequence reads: CASSFGTGSEKLFF. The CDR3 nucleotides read TGTGCCAGCAGCTTCGGGACAGGGTCTGAAAAACTGTTTTTT.

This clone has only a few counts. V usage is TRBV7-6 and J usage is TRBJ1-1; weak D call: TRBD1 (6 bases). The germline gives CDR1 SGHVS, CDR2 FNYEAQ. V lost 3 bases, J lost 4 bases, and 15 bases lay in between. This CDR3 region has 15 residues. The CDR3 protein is CASSLTTGRGTEAFF. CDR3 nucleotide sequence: TGTGCCAGCAGCTTGACGACAGGCAGAGGCACTGAAGCTTTCTTT.

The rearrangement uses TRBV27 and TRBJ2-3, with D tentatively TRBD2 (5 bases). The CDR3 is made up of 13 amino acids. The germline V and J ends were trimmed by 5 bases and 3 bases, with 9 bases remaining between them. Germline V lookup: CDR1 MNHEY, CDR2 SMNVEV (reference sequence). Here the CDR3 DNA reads TGTGCCAGCAGTAAGTCGGGAACAGATACGCAGTATTTT. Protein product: CASSKSGTDTQYF.